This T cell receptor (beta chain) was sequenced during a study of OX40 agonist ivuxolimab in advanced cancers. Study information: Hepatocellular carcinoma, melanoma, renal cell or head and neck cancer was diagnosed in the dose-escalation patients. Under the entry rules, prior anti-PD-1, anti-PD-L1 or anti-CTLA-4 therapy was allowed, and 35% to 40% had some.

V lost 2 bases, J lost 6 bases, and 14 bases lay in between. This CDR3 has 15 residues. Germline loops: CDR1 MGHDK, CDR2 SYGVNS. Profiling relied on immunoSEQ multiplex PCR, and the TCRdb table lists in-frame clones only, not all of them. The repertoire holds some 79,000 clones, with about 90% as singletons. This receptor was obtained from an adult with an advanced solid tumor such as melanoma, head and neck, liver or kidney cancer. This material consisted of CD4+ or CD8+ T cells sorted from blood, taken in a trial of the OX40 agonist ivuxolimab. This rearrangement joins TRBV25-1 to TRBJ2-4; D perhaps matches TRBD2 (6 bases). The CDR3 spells CASSEVRPAGNIQYF. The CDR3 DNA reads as TGTGCCAGCAGTGAAGTCCGCCCAGCGGGAAACATTCAGTACTTC.